This passage covers 22 T cell receptor beta chains from one sample sequenced in a study of T-cell reconstitution after alpha-beta-depleted transplantation in children. The TCRbeta library was prepared with unique molecular identifiers. TCRdb used MiXCR to reprocess the PCR reads, holding one entry per CDR3 protein. The table shows hundreds of thousands of distinct CDR3 sequences, with approximately 9% occurring only once. The material sequenced was PBMCs from the stem cell graft donor, taken from the stem cell graft. The receptor source for this set is a human donor who donated a stem cell graft to a child with acute lymphoblastic leukemia.

This clonotype was recorded a few times. The chain carries TRBV18 and TRBJ1-3; D unclear. Germline values: CDR1 KGHSH, CDR2 LQKENI. The CDR3 is 16 residues long. Trimming shortened V by 3 bases and J by 0 bases, and 12 bases separated the two germline ends. The CDR3 region is CASSPSRSLSGNTIYF. The CDR3 region has the DNA TGTGCCAGCTCACCGTCGAGGAGCCTCTCTGGAAACACCATATATTTT.

The chain uses TRBV11-2 and TRBJ2-7, with D unresolved. Per the germline V gene, CDR1 is SGHAT and CDR2 is FQNNGV. With 1 base removed from V and 4 bases from J, the gap between germline ends came to 8 bases. CDR3 length: 13 residues. CDR3 sequence (DNA): TGTGCCAGCAGCTTAGTAGTTGTTTACGAGCAGTACTTC. Translating it yields CASSLVVVYEQYF.

This clonotype was seen more than once but under ten times. The chain links TRBV13 to TRBJ2-7; 10 bases fit TRBD2. Trimming removed 5 bases from V and 5 bases from J; junction bases left unmatched: 12. Germline assignment: CDR1 PRHDT and CDR2 FYEKMQ (reference sequence). This CDR3 is 16 amino acids long. CDR3 loop: CASSGPPSGGGHEQYF. CDR3 sequence (DNA): TGTGCCAGCAGCGGACCCCCTAGCGGGGGAGGGCACGAGCAGTACTTC.

This clonotype has at least ten counts. The chain is built from TRBV10-1 and TRBJ2-1, with D tentatively TRBD1 (6 bases). The germline gives CDR1 WNHNN, CDR2 SYGVQD (reference sequence). CDR3 length: 16 amino acids. The ends were cut back, 5 bases at V and 0 bases at J, with 14 bases in the middle. CDR3 in DNA: TGCGCCAGCAGTTCCTCCAGGGGACCCTCCTACAATGAGCAGTTCTTC. It is translated as CASSSSRGPSYNEQFF.

This chain connects TRBV2 to TRBJ1-1, with 7 bases matching TRBD1. V shed 8 bases and J 3 bases; nucleotides not matched to a gene: 6. Germline V gene sequence: CDR1 SNHLY, CDR2 FYNNEI. The CDR3 spans 13 residues. CDR3 bases: TGTGCCAGCGTTCGGGACAGCGACACTGAAGCTTTCTTT. Protein sequence: CASVRDSDTEAFF.

This clonotype was seen at least ten times. The rearrangement links TRBV21-1 to TRBJ2-3; the table gives TRBD1 as D, unverified against the DNA. TRBV21-1 is noted as a pseudogene. The CDR3 is 18 residues long. The CDR3 loop is CASSKWPQGQTSTDTQYF. CDR3 DNA sequence: TGTGCCAGCAGCAAATGGCCCCAGGGACAGACTAGCACAGATACGCAGTATTTT.

V usage is TRBV12-3 or TRBV12-4 and J usage is TRBJ1-1; D is perhaps TRBD1 (5 bases). This CDR3 region has 12 residues. Trimming left V 3 bases short and J 11 bases short, with 13 bases between. The CDR3 DNA is TGTGCCAGCAGTTTGGCGGGACCATGGGCTTTCTTT. It codes for CASSLAGPWAFF.

In this sample, this clonotype turned up many times. The chain recombines TRBV4-3 with TRBJ2-7, with TRBD2 matching 11 bases. In germline, CDR1 is LGHNA, CDR2 YSLEER. The CDR3 consists of 19 residues. V gave up 4 bases and J gave up 0 bases; unmatched junction bases: 14. The CDR3 bases are TGCGCCAGCAGCCGCCGACTAGCGGGGCCCTTTGAAAGCTCCTACGAGCAGTACTTC. Translating it yields CASSRRLAGPFESSYEQYF.

This clonotype was found many times. The J gene is TRBJ2-3, the V gene TRBV7-9; D possibly corresponds to TRBD1 (6 bases). The CDR3 covers 16 residues. V was clipped by 5 bases and J by 0 bases, with 15 bases between them. Germline CDR1 reads SEHNR; CDR2 reads FQNEAQ (reference sequence). CDR3: CASSPLLQGSTDTQYF. CDR3 nucleotide sequence: TGTGCCAGCAGCCCGCTTCTACAGGGTAGCACAGATACGCAGTATTTT.

In this sample, this clonotype turned up a few times. At one boundary the junction diverges from the germline segment, which might be a read error. This sequence joins TRBV27 and TRBJ2-2; D is possibly TRBD2 (5 bases). Looked up from germline, CDR1 is MNHEY and CDR2 is SMNVEV (reference sequence). The CDR3 has 16 amino acids. The CDR3 protein is CASSLFGAQRTGDLFF. CDR3 DNA: TGTGCCAGCAGTTTATTTGGCGCTCAACGGACCGGGGATCTGTTTTTT.

This clonotype was recorded a few times. The V and J genes are TRBV7-9 and TRBJ1-1; possibly TRBD1 for D (5 bases). V lost 1 base, J lost 1 base, and 10 bases lay in between. This CDR3 has 15 amino acids. CDR1 is SEHNR, CDR2 FQNEAQ, per germline (reference sequence). For the CDR3, the DNA is TGTGCCAGCAGCTTAGGTCTGGGGGGGAACACTGAAGCTTTCTTT. Its protein is CASSLGLGGNTEAFF.

The sample holds a few counts of this clonotype. The J gene is TRBJ2-3, the V gene TRBV20-1; TRBD2 aligns across 10 bases. J was trimmed by 1 base and V by 1 base; bases with no gene match: 8. This CDR3 is 17 amino acids long. The germline gives CDR1 DFQATT, CDR2 SNEGSKA (reference sequence). The CDR3 here is CSARGPAGGRGTDTQYF. CDR3 nucleotide sequence: TGCAGTGCTAGAGGTCCAGCGGGGGGGCGGGGCACAGATACGCAGTATTTT.

This clonotype was found many times. The chain joins TRBV10-2 to TRBJ2-2, with 7 bases aligning to TRBD1. CDR3 length equals 15 residues. Germline V gene sequence: CDR1 WSHSY, CDR2 SAAADI. V lost 6 bases to trimming and J lost 2 bases; unmatched junction nucleotides: 6. CDR3 coding DNA: TGCGCCAGCAGCGACAGGGTCCCTAACACCGGGGAGCTGTTTTTT. It encodes CASSDRVPNTGELFF.

The chain combines TRBV7-9 with TRBJ2-1; 9 bases are shared with TRBD1. The CDR3 length is 15 residues. Per the germline V gene, CDR1 is SEHNR and CDR2 is FQNEAQ (reference sequence). J lost 8 bases, V lost 0 bases, and 5 bases had no gene match. The CDR3 DNA reads TGTGCCAGCAGCTTAGCACAGGGGGCGATTCATGAGCAGTTCTTC. Protein sequence: CASSLAQGAIHEQFF.

Many counts were recorded for this clonotype. The rearrangement links TRBV12-3 or TRBV12-4 to TRBJ2-7; D is ambiguous. The length of the CDR3 is 15 residues. The germline V and J ends were trimmed by 7 bases and 5 bases, with 21 bases remaining between them. Here the CDR3 DNA reads TGTGCCAGCATCCCCGGCGCAGGAACAGAGAACGAGCAGTACTTC. Encoded protein: CASIPGAGTENEQYF.

This clonotype has just a few counts. This chain connects TRBV24-1 to TRBJ1-2; no clear D gene. CDR3 length: 12 amino acids. The V end lost 4 bases, the J end lost 3 bases, and 5 bases lay between the germline ends. Germline CDR1 reads KGHDR; CDR2 reads SFDVKD. CDR3 amino acids: CATSDLDYGYTF. CDR3 nucleotide sequence: TGTGCCACCAGTGACCTGGACTATGGCTACACCTTC.

This clonotype was seen ten or more times. The chain has TRBV5-6 and TRBJ2-5; TRBD2 matches 11 bases. CDR1 is SGHDT and CDR2 is YYEEEE in the germline V gene. V dropped 4 bases and J dropped 4; count of bases not matched to a gene: 9. This CDR3 has 16 residues. CDR3 residues: CASSAGLADLLETQYF. The CDR3 nucleotides are TGTGCCAGCAGCGCGGGACTAGCGGATCTTTTAGAGACCCAGTACTTC.

This chain connects TRBV24-1 to TRBJ2-5, with TRBD1 matching 9 bases. The germline CDR1 and CDR2 sequences are KGHDR and SFDVKD. The CDR3 has 15 amino acids. J gave up 2 bases and V 4 bases, and 4 bases lay outside the gene matches. CDR3 bases: TGTGCCACCAGTGAAGCCGGGACAGGGCAAGAGACCCAGTACTTC. Translated: CATSEAGTGQETQYF.

The rearrangement links TRBV11-2 to TRBJ2-2; D is perhaps TRBD1 or TRBD2 (6 bases each). V gave up 7 bases and J gave up 0 bases, with 24 bases separating them. CDR3 length: 19 residues. Per the germline V gene, CDR1 is SGHAT and CDR2 is FQNNGV. The CDR3 region has the DNA TGTGCCAGCACCAGTCCAAGTCGGTCCGGGGGCACGAACACCGGGGAGCTGTTTTTT. Translated: CASTSPSRSGGTNTGELFF.

A few counts support this clonotype. The chain carries TRBV13 and TRBJ1-1; tentatively, D is TRBD1 (6 bases). The CDR3 is 13 residues long. V dropped 5 bases and J dropped 7 bases, with 14 bases sitting between them. The germline V gene has CDR1 PRHDT and CDR2 FYEKMQ (reference sequence). The CDR3 loop is CASSPGQFSEAFF. CDR3 coding DNA: TGTGCCAGCAGCCCCGGACAGTTCAGTGAAGCTTTCTTT.

This clonotype has a count of ten or more. The genes are TRBV6-1 and TRBJ2-3; 16 bases are shared with TRBD2. CDR3 length equals 19 residues. Germline loops: CDR1 MNHNS, CDR2 SASEGT. Trimming at V came to 6 bases and at J to 3 bases, leaving 12 bases not matched to a gene. The CDR3 here is CASRRGTSGGAPSTDTQYF. The CDR3 DNA reads as TGTGCCAGCAGACGCGGGACTAGCGGGGGGGCCCCTTCGACAGATACGCAGTATTTT.

The chain uses TRBV5-1 and TRBJ2-3; D unresolved. The germline CDR1 and CDR2 sequences are SGHRS and YFSETQ. The ends were cut back, 0 bases at V and 4 bases at J, with 9 bases in the middle. This CDR3 is built from 14 residues. CDR3 region: CASSLVGSPDTQYF. The CDR3 DNA sequence: TGCGCCAGCAGCTTGGTTGGTAGCCCAGATACGCAGTATTTT. The full variable domain, its missing parts supplied by reference TRBV5-1 and TRBJ2-3, is KAGVTQTPRYLIKTRGQQVTLSCSPISGHRSVSWYQQTPGQGLQFLFEYFSETQRNKGNFPGRFSGRQFSNSRSEMNVSTLELGDSALYLCASSLVGSPDTQYFGPGTRLTVL.